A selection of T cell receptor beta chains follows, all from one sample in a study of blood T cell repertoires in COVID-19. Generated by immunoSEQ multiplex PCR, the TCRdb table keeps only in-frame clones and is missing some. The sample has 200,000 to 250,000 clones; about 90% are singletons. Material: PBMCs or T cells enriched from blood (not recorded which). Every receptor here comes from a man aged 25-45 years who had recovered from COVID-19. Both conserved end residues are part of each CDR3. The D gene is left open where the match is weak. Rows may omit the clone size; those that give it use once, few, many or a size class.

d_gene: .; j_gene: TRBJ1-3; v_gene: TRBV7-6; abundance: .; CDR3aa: CASSLGGDRGSGNTIYF; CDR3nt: TGTGCCAGCAGCTTAGGGGGGGATCGGGGGTCTGGAAACACCATATATTTT
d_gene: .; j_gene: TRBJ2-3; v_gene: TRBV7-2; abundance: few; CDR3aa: CASSRFTDTQYF; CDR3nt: TGTGCCAGCAGCCGTTTCACAGATACGCAGTATTTT
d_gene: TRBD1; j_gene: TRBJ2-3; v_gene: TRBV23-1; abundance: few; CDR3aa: CASSQFQGVTDTQYF; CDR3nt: TGCGCCAGCAGTCAATTCCAGGGGGTGACAGATACGCAGTATTTT
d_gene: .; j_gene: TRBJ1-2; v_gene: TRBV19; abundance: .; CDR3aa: CASSTGFLSGYTF; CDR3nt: TGTGCCAGTAGTACGGGGTTCCTGAGTGGCTACACCTTC
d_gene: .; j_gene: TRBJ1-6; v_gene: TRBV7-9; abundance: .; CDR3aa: CASSRQVLTDNSPLHF; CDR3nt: TGTGCCAGCAGTCGTCAGGTCCTTACGGATAATTCACCCCTCCACTTT
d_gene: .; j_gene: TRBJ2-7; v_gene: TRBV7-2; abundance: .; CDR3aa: CASSLTGVEYEQYF; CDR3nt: TGTGCCAGCAGCTTAACGGGAGTAGAGTACGAGCAGTACTTC
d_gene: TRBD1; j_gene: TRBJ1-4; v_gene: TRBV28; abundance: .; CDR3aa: CASSPGGLGEKLFF; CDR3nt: TGTGCCAGCAGCCCAGGGGGATTGGGTGAAAAACTGTTTTTT
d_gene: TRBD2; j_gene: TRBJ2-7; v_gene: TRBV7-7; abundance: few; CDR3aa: CASSLVAGRASYEQYF; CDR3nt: TGTGCCAGCAGCTTAGTTGCCGGGAGGGCCTCCTACGAGCAGTACTTC
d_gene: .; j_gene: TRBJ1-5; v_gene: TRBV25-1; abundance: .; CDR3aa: CASSPGWEQPQHF; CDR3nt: TGTGCCAGCAGCCCAGGGTGGGAACAGCCCCAGCATTTT
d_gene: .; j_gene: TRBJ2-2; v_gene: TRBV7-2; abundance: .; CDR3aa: CASSPQGPPNTGELFF; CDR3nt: TGTGCCAGCAGCCCACAGGGTCCCCCGAACACCGGGGAGCTGTTTTTT
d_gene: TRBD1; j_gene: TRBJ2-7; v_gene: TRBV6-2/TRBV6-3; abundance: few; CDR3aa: CASSWFQGATYEQYF; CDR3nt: TGTGCCAGCAGTTGGTTTCAGGGGGCTACTTACGAGCAGTACTTC
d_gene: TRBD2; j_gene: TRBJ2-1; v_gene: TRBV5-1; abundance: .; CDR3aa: CASKELGLAPNEQFF; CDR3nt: TGCGCCAGCAAGGAGTTGGGACTAGCTCCCAATGAGCAGTTCTTC
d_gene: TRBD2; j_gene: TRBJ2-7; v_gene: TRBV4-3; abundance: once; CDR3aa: CASSQDRLAGGHEQYF; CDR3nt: TGCGCCAGCAGCCAAGATCGGTTAGCGGGGGGCCACGAGCAGTACTTC
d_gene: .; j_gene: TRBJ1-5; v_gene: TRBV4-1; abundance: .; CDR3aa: CASSQLGHLNQPQHF; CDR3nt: TGCGCCAGCAGCCAGCTAGGACACCTAAATCAGCCCCAGCATTTT
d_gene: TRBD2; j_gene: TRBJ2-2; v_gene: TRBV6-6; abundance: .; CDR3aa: CASSLKWGGGPTNTGELFF; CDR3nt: TGTGCCAGCAGTCTTAAATGGGGGGGAGGACCCACGAACACCGGGGAGCTGTTTTTT
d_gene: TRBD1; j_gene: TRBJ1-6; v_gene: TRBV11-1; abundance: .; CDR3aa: CASSSRQGQSPLHF; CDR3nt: TGTGCCAGCAGCTCCCGACAGGGACAATCACCCCTCCACTTT
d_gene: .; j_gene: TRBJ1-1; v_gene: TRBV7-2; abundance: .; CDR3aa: CASSLSGQPNTEAFF; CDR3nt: TGTGCCAGCAGCTTATCCGGACAGCCGAACACTGAAGCTTTCTTT
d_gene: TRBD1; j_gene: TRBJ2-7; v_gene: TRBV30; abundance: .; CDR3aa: CAWSRDRGLYEQYF; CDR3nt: TGTGCCTGGAGCCGGGACAGGGGGCTCTACGAGCAGTACTTC
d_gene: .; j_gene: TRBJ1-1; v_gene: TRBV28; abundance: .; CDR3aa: CASSTGGVGNTEAFF; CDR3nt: TGTGCCAGCAGCACCGGCGGGGTAGGGAACACTGAAGCTTTCTTT
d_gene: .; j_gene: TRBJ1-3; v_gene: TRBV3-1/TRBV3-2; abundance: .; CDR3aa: CASSHRRQAGNTIYF; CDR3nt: TGTGCCAGCAGCCATCGTCGACAGGCTGGAAACACCATATATTTT
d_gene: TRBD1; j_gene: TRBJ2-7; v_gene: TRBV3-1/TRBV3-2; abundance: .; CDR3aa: CASSQDHGTAGYEQYF; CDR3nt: TGTGCCAGCAGCCAAGATCATGGGACAGCTGGCTACGAGCAGTACTTC
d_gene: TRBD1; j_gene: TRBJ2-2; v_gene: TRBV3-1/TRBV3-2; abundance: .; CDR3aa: CASSHLNGQGAAGELFF; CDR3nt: TGTGCCAGCAGCCATCTTAATGGACAGGGGGCGGCCGGGGAGCTGTTTTTT
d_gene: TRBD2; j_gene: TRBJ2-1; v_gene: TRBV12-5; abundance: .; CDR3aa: CASGLEAGGYNEQFF; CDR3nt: TGTGCTAGTGGTTTGGAAGCGGGAGGTTACAATGAGCAGTTCTTC
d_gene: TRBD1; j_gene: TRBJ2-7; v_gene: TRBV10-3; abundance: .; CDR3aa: CATQGAPYEQYF; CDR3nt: TGTGCCACCCAGGGGGCTCCCTACGAGCAGTACTTC
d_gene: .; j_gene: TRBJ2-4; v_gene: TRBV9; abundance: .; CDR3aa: CASSASLAKNIQYF; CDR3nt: TGTGCCAGCAGCGCTTCCCTAGCCAAAAACATTCAGTACTTC
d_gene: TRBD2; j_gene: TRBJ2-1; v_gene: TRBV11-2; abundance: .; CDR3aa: CASSLSTSGHNEQFF; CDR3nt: TGTGCCAGCAGCTTATCAACTAGCGGGCACAATGAGCAGTTCTTC
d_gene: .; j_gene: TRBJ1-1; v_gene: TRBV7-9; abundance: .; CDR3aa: CAGYRNTEAFF; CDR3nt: TGTGCCGGCTACAGAAACACTGAAGCTTTCTTT
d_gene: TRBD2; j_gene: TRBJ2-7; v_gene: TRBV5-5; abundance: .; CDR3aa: CASSFTSGGPYEQYF; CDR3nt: TGTGCCAGCAGCTTCACTAGCGGGGGGCCCTACGAGCAGTACTTC
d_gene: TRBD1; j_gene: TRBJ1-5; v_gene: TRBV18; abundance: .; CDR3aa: CASSPTDRGGSQPQHF; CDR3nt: TGTGCCAGCTCACCAACGGACAGGGGCGGGAGTCAGCCCCAGCATTTT
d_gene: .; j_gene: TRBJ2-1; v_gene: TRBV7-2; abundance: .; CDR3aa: CASRRDTESGNEQFF; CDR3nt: TGTGCCAGCAGACGGGACACGGAGAGTGGGAATGAGCAGTTCTTC
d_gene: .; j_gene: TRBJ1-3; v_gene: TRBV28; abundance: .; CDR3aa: CASRPKQESSSAGRDTIYF; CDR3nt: TGTGCCAGCAGGCCAAAACAGGAGAGTTCGTCAGCTGGCCGAGACACCATATATTTT
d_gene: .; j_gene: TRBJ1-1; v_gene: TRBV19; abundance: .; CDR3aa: CASSVWGDTEAFF; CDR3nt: TGTGCCAGTAGTGTTTGGGGGGACACTGAAGCTTTCTTT
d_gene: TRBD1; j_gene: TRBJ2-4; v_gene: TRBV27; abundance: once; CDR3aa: CASSLGTGTGENIQYF; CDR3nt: TGTGCCAGCAGTCTCGGCACCGGGACAGGGGAAAACATTCAGTACTTC
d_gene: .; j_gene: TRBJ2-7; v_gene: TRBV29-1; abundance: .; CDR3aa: CSVEKDTSYEQYF; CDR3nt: TGCAGCGTTGAAAAAGACACCTCCTACGAGCAGTACTTC
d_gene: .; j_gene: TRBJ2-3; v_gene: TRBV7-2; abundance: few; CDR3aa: CASSGKRLEYTQYF; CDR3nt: TGTGCCAGCAGCGGCAAGAGACTCGAATACACGCAGTATTTT
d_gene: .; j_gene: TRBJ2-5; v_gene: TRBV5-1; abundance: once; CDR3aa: CASSPLGGARETQYF; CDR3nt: TGCGCCAGCAGCCCTCTTGGGGGGGCCCGTGAGACCCAGTACTTC
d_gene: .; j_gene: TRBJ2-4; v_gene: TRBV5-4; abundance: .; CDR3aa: CASSPQLELAKNIQYF; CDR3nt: TGTGCCAGCAGCCCTCAGCTGGAGCTAGCCAAAAACATTCAGTACTTC
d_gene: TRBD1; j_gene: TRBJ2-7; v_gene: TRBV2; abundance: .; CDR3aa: CASSDGTGFNTYEQYF; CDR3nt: TGTGCCAGCAGTGACGGGACAGGGTTTAACACCTACGAGCAGTACTTC
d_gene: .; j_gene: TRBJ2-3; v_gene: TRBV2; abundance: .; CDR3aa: CASSRSGVGADTQYF; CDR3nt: TGTGCCAGCAGTCGTTCGGGGGTTGGCGCAGATACGCAGTATTTT
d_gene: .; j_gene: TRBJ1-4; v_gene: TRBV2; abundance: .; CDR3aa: CASSEQRVEKLFF; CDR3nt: TGTGCCAGCAGTGAACAGCGAGTTGAAAAACTGTTTTTT
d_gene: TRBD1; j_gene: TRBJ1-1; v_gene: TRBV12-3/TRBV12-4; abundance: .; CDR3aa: CASSWTGGEGFF; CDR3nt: TGTGCCAGCAGCTGGACAGGGGGCGAGGGTTTCTTT
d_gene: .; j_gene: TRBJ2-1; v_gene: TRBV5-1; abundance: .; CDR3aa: CASSLVSEVYNEQFF; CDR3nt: TGCGCCAGCAGCTTGGTTTCCGAGGTCTACAATGAGCAGTTCTTC
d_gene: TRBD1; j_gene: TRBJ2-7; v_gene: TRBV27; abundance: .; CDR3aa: CASERDRGLLRYEQYF; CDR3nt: TGTGCCAGCGAACGGGACAGGGGTCTCCTTCGCTACGAGCAGTACTTC
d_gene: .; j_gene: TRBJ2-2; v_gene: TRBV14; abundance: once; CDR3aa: CASSQDGGVTGELFF; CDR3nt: TGTGCCAGCAGCCAGGACGGGGGAGTCACCGGGGAGCTGTTTTTT
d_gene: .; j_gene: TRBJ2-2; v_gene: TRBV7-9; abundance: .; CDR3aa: CASSFGGRGTGELFF; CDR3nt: TGTGCCAGCAGCTTTGGGGGCAGGGGCACCGGGGAGCTGTTTTTT
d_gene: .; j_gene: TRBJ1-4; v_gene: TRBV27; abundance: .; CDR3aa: CASSFVSETKKLFF; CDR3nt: TGTGCCAGCAGTTTTGTGTCAGAGACTAAAAAACTGTTTTTT